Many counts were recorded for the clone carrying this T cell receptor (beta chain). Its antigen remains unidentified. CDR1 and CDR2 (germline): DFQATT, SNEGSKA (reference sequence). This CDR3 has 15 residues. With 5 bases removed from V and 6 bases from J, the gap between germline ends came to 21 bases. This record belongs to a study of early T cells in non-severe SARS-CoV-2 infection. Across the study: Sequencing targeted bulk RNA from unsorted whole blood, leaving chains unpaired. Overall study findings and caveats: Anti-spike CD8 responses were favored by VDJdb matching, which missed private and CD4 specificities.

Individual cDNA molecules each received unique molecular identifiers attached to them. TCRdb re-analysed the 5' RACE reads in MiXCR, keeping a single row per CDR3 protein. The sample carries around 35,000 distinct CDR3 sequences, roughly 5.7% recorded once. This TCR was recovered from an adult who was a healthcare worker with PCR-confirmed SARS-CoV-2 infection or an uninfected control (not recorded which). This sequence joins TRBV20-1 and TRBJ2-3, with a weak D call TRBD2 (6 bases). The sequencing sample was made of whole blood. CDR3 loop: CSARLGGSPGDTQYF. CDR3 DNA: TGCAGTGCTCGGCTGGGGGGTAGCCCGGGGGATACGCAGTATTTT.